This record looks at one T cell receptor beta chain sequence and its context. The data originate from a study of blood T cell repertoires in COVID-19. For the study at large: Acute and convalescent COVID-19 specimens originated in the United States, Italy and Spain. Sample material is recorded as cDNA or gDNA derived from T cells, B-cell-depleted T cells, or PBMCs.

This CDR3 region has 16 residues. The V gene lost 3 bases and the J gene lost 0 bases, with 11 bases spanning the gap. Per germline, CDR1 KGHSH and CDR2 LQKENI. Original handling: Estimates of nucleated cell counts were drawn from the amplification of reference gene primers. TCRdb keeps only in-frame clones here, not all; method: immunoSEQ multiplex PCR. Clone size and the V and J calls come from that table; the DNA yielded D and trimming. Altogether 150,000 to 170,000 clones are present, around 85% being singletons, with the ten largest covering 25% to 30%. The sample was peripheral blood. The chain is built from TRBV18 and TRBJ1-4; D not resolved. This receptor was identified in a woman aged 60-75 years with acute or convalescent COVID-19. The DNA of the CDR3 is TGTGCCAGCTCACCGCGTGACATTGCAACTAATGAAAAACTGTTTTTT. Translated, it gives CASSPRDIATNEKLFF.